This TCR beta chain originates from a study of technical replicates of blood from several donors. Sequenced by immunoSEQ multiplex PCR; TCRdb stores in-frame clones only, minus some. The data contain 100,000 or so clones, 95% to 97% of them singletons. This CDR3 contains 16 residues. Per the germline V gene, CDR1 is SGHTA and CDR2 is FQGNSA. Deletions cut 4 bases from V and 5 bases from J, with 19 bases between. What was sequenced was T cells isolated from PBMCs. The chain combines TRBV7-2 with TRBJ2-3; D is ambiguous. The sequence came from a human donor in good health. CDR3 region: CASSYLRVLSIDTQYF. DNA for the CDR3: TGTGCCAGCAGCTACCTCCGGGTCCTGAGTATAGATACGCAGTATTTT.